This entry is about one T cell receptor (beta chain). The antigen it recognizes is unknown. The input lacks base qualities; no much larger clone sits a single base away. The sample comes from a study of Tregs in tolerant kidney transplant recipients (dated by TCRdb to between 2018 and 2020). Study-level background: The transplants used related donors with nonmyeloablative bone marrow transplantation, and mixed chimerism in the human trials was transient. The study applied TCRbeta sequencing to find donor-specific regulatory T cells before combined kidney and bone marrow transplantation and then followed those same cells after transplant.

V loses 2 bases, J loses 8 bases, and the germline ends lie 15 bases apart. Via the germline V gene (reference sequence), CDR1 is GTSNPN and CDR2 SVGIG. The CDR3 runs 13 residues from the cysteine to the phenylalanine. The CDR3 DNA has 39 bases and is translated from base 1. For TCRbeta CDR3 sequencing, genomic DNA from the sorted cells was extracted using the QIAGEN DNeasy Blood and Tissue Kit. Through immunoSEQ, high-throughput TCRbeta CDR3 sequencing was done commercially, including PCR amplification with internal controls and bias correction. The authors processed their data as follows. A unique productive TCRbeta sequence was defined by the CDR3 nucleotide sequence when primers matched, and otherwise by the CDR3 amino acid sequence together with the Vbeta and Jbeta genes. As a correction for sorting error, sequences shared between sorted populations at a frequency ratio of 2:1 or less were discarded, and the remaining shared sequences were assigned to the higher population. Sequences were defined as donor-reactive when expanded at least 5-fold in CFSE-low cells versus unstimulated cells and present at a frequency of at least 0.01% in CFSE-low cells. Repertoire divergence was quantified by Jensen-Shannon divergence using the top 100 TCRbeta sequences ranked by frequency. For samples with multiple sequencing runs, sorting error was corrected separately for each run before the runs were pooled. TCRdb retrieved this table from immuneACCESS and kept in-frame rearrangements only. Not all clones are present; in checked studies, unresolved V genes account for under half, and no reason is known for the remainder. That table furnishes V, J and clone size, whereas the DNA furnished D and trimming. For this sample the table gives tens of thousands of clones, of which roughly 98% were detected only once. The leading ten clones occupy approximately 0.56% of the sample.

Here is what the overall study found, with its caveats: In tolerant patients, the expansion of donor-specific Tregs was greater than global Treg expansion, suggesting that the expansion was antigen-driven rather than nonspecific. Because the PCR primers were changed over time for some patients, nucleotide-level comparison could not be performed across the samples from those patients. The study was constrained by small patient numbers, and validation of the findings is required in larger populations and under other immunosuppression protocols. Biological reproducibility was not directly assessed, although technical replication error appeared to be minimal. The most biologically relevant and donor-specific TCRbeta repertoire appeared to be identified by expanding Tregs with activated donor B cells.

Explained via the paper, the time point label denotes: blood sample drawn before combined kidney and bone marrow transplant. Thawed PBMCs were FACS-sorted into unstimulated Tregs (CD4+CD25+CD127-), CD4+ non-Tregs (CD4+CD25-), CD4 cells and CD8 cells. The patients were a few recipients of combined kidney and bone marrow transplants from the ITN036ST trial, and samples were available only from these trial subjects. Healthy control blood was processed to PBMCs with a Ficoll density gradient and then cryopreserved, whereas patient PBMCs were collected both before and after transplant. Sequenced material: CD4+ T cells from blood, taken before the transplant. The TCR sequence derives from a human donor who received a combined kidney and bone marrow transplant. Recombination connected TRBV30 to TRBJ1-2; the D gene is perhaps TRBD1, on 5 matching bases. The encoded CDR3 is CAWSPQQAWGYTF. The DNA sequence follows: TGTGCCTGGAGTCCCCAACAGGCCTGGGGCTACACCTTC.